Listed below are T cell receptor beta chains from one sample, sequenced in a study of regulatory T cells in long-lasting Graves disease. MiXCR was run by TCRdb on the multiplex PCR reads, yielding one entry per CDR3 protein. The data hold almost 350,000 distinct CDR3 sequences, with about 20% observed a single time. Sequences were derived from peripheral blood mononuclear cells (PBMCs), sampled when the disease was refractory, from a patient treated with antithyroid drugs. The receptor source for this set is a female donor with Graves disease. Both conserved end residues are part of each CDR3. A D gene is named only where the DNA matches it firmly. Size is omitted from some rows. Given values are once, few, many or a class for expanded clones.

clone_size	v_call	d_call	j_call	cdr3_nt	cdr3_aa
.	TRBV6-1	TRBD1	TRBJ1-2	TGTGCCAGCACCAACCCGGGACAGGGGGTTGGGGGCTACACCTTC	CASTNPGQGVGGYTF
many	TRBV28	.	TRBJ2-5	TGTGCCAGCAGTCCGTGGAGCGAGACGGAGACCCAGTACTTC	CASSPWSETETQYF
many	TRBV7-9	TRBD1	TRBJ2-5	TGTGCCAGCAGCCGAGCCACAGGGGGGGAGACCCAGTACTTC	CASSRATGGETQYF
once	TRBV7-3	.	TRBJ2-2	TGTGCCAGCAGCTTAACGACGTTAGGTAGAAACACCGGGGAGCTGTTTTTT	CASSLTTLGRNTGELFF
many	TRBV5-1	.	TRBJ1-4	TGCGCCAGCAGCTCCGGGACACATAATGAAAAACTGTTTTTT	CASSSGTHNEKLFF
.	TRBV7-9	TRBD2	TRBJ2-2	TGTGCCAGCAGCTTCCGCGGGGGGATTAACACCGGGGAGCTGTTTTTT	CASSFRGGINTGELFF
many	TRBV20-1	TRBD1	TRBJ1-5	TGCAGTGCTGCCGGGACAGGGATGGATCAGCCCCAGCATTTT	CSAAGTGMDQPQHF
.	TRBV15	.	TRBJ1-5	TGTGCCACCAGCAGAGAAGGTGGTCGGCCCCAGCATTTT	CATSREGGRPQHF
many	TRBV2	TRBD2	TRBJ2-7	TGTGCCAGCACATCCGGGACTAGCGGGCTGTACGAGCAGTACTTC	CASTSGTSGLYEQYF
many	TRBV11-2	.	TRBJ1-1	TGTGCCAGCAGCTCAAGGACCCGGGCCAAGAACACTGAAGCTTTCTTT	CASSSRTRAKNTEAFF
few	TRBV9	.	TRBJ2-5	TGTGCCAGCGGAACCTTGGGGGGAGAGACCCAGTACTTC	CASGTLGGETQYF
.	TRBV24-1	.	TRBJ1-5	TGTGCCGGCAGTTTAGCGGTCGATCAGCCCCAGCATTTT	CAGSLAVDQPQHF
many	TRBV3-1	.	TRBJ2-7	TGTGCCAGCAGCCACGAGAGCTCCTACGAGCAGTACTTC	CASSHESSYEQYF
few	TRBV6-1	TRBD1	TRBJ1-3	TGTGCCAGCAGACACTTTAACAGGGGCCTCTCTGGAAACACCATATATTTT	CASRHFNRGLSGNTIYF
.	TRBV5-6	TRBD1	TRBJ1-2	TGTGCCAGCAGCCCAAACGACAGGGTCTTATCGGGGCTAACCTTC	CASSPNDRVLSGLTF
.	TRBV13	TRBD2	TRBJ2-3	TGTGCCAGCAGCAGGACTAGCGGGGGCGTCACAGATACGCAGTATTTT	CASSRTSGGVTDTQYF
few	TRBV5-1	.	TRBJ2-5	TGCGCCAGCAGCCCCACACCCGAGACCCAGTACTTC	CASSPTPETQYF
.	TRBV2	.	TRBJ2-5	TGTGCCAGCAGCGAGGGGGGGAAGTACTTC	CASSEGGKYF
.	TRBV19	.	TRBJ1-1	TGTGCCAGTAATCCGCAGGGGAGGTGGGGTGAAGCTTTCTTT	CASNPQGRWGEAFF
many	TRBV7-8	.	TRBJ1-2	TGTGCCAGCAGCGCCCGGCGCGGGGGAATGGCGGACTATGGCTACACCTTC	CASSARRGGMADYGYTF
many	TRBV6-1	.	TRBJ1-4	TGTGCCAGCAGACCCAGAGGGGGAAAACTGTTTTTT	CASRPRGGKLFF
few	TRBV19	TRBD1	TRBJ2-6	TGTGCCAGTAGTATAGGGACAGGGAGCTCTGGGGCCAACGTCCTGACTTTC	CASSIGTGSSGANVLTF
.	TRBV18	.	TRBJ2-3	TGTGCCAGCTCAGCCACGGGGGTTCGCACAGATACGCAGTATTTT	CASSATGVRTDTQYF
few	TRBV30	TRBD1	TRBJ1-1	TGTGCCTACGACAGGGGGAACACTGAAGCTTTCTTT	CAYDRGNTEAFF
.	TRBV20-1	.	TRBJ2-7	TGCAGTGCTAGAGATCTCGGAGTCACCAGGGGCGGAAAGTACTTC	CSARDLGVTRGGKYF
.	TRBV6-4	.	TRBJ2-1	TGTGCCAGCCCTGGGGAGACCGGAGCTAATGAGCAGTTCTTC	CASPGETGANEQFF
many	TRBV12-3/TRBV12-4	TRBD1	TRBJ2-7	TGTGCCAGCAGCCGTCCCGGGACAGGGGAACACGAGCAGTACTTC	CASSRPGTGEHEQYF
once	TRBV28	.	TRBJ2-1	TGTGCCAGCAGTGGAGGGATTAGCTCCTACAATGAGCAGTTCTTC	CASSGGISSYNEQFF
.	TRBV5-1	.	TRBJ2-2	TGCGCCAGCAGCTTGGCCAACCAGGGTCCCTCGCTGTTTTTT	CASSLANQGPSLFF
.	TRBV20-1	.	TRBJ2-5	TGCAGTGCTAGAGATCGGCGTTACCATCTGGAGACCCAGTACTTC	CSARDRRYHLETQYF
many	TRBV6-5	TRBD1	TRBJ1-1	TGTGCCAGCAGTTACTCATCCGGGACAGGGATAGGGAACACTGAAGCTTTCTTT	CASSYSSGTGIGNTEAFF
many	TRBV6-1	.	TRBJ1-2	TGTGCCGGGGCGACTAAGCCTCTTCATGGCTACACCTTC	CAGATKPLHGYTF
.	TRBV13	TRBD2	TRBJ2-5	TGTGCCAGCAGCCTAAGCGGGAGTGAGACCCAGTACTTC	CASSLSGSETQYF
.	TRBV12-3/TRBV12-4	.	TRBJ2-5	TGTGCCAGCAGATTCACGGGGGATGGGGAGGCCCAGTACTTC	CASRFTGDGEAQYF
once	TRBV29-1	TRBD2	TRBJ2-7	TGCAGCGTTGCTCCCCCTTCTAGCGGAACCTACGAGCAGTACTTC	CSVAPPSSGTYEQYF
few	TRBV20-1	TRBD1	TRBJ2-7	TGCAGTGCTGGCCGGGACAGGTGGTTAATGCGGGTGTCCTACGAGCAGTACTTC	CSAGRDRWLMRVSYEQYF
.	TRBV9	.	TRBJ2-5	TGTGCCAGCAGCGCCACGGGGAGTGGCGAGACCCAGTACTTC	CASSATGSGETQYF
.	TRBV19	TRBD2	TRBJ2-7	TGTGCCAGTAGTTCCCCGGGAGGGCCGATCGAGCAGTACTTC	CASSSPGGPIEQYF
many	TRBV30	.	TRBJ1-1	TGTGCCTGGAGGGAGGGGCTGGGCACTGAAGCTTTCTTT	CAWREGLGTEAFF
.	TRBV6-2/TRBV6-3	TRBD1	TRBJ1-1	TGTACCAGCAGTTCGACAGGGGGTGGGAACACTGAAGCTTTCTTT	CTSSSTGGGNTEAFF
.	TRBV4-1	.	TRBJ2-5	TGCGCCAGCAGCCAAGGGTTAGATCGTGAGACCCAGTACTTC	CASSQGLDRETQYF
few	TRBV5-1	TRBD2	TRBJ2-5	TGCGCCAGCAGCTTGGAGACTAGCGGGGAGGGGACCCAGTACTTC	CASSLETSGEGTQYF
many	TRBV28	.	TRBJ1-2	TGTGCCAGCAGCCTAATACAGAGTGGCTACACCTTC	CASSLIQSGYTF
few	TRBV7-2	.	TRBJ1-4	TGTGCCAGCAGCTTAGGGGGGGCGTTAGGTGAAAAACTGTTTTTT	CASSLGGALGEKLFF
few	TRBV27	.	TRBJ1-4	TGTGCCAGCGGGACCGCAAAAGGGACTAATGAAAAACTGTTTTTT	CASGTAKGTNEKLFF
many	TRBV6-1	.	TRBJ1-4	TGTGCCACCACAGGGAGAAGGAATGAAAAACTGTTTTTT	CATTGRRNEKLFF
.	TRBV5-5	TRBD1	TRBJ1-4	TGTGCCAGCAGTCGACGACAGGGGCTAACTAATGAAAAACTGTTTTTT	CASSRRQGLTNEKLFF
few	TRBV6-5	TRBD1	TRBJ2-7	TGTGCCAGCAGTTACCTTCCCGGGACAGGGCTGTACGAGCAGTACTTC	CASSYLPGTGLYEQYF
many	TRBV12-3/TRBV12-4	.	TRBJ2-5	TGTGCCAGCAGTTTCCAATACCAAGAGACCCAGTACTTC	CASSFQYQETQYF
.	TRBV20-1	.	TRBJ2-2	TGCAGTGCTAGTTGGAGGGAGGTCACCGGGGAGCTGTTTTTT	CSASWREVTGELFF
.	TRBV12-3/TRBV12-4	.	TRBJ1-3	TGTGCCAGCAGTTCACCGGGGGACTCTGGAAACACCATATATTTT	CASSSPGDSGNTIYF
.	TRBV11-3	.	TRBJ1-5	TGTGCCAGCAGCCAACATGGGAATCAGCCCCAGCATTTT	CASSQHGNQPQHF
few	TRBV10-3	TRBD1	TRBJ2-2	TGTGCCATCAGTGCGACGGGACAGTCCACCGGGGAGCTGTTTTTT	CAISATGQSTGELFF
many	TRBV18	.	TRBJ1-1	TGTGCCAGCTCACCGCGCCAACCGGATGGGACTGAAGCTTTCTTT	CASSPRQPDGTEAFF
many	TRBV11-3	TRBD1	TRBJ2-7	TGTGCCAGCAGCCCTCACCGGGACAGCCAAGCCTACGAGCAGTACTTC	CASSPHRDSQAYEQYF